Listed below are T cell receptor beta chains from one sample, sequenced in a study of cytomegalovirus exposure and HLA in healthy donors. Sequencing used immunoSEQ multiplex PCR; TCRdb keeps in-frame clones, though not all of them. The sample yields around 48,000 clones, of which the top ten take up about 2.3%. The specimen was PBMCs. The receptors stem from a female donor in good health and CMV-seronegative. Both conserved end residues are part of each CDR3. Fields, in order: V gene, J gene, D gene, CDR3 protein. D genes are given only for firm matches.

>TRBV9|TRBJ2-1|.
CASSVASSSYEQFF
>TRBV6-1|TRBJ2-4|TRBD1
CASSLTGGPQYF
>TRBV6-5|TRBJ1-1|TRBD1
CASSYSGQIRTEAFF
>TRBV25-1|TRBJ2-7|TRBD2
CASSQGLVGEQYF
>TRBV4-2|TRBJ1-2|TRBD1
CASSPRGTGGNYGYTF
>TRBV14|TRBJ2-7|TRBD2
CASSQVWGGSYEQYF
>TRBV4-3|TRBJ1-6|.
CASSVGTYNSPLHF
>TRBV5-6|TRBJ1-1|.
CASSLEMGEAEAFF
>TRBV7-9|TRBJ2-7|.
CASSLDPGFYEQYF
>TRBV30|TRBJ1-2|TRBD1
CAWIPDRGAYGYTF
>TRBV30|TRBJ1-2|TRBD1
CAWRGQGVRGGYTF
>TRBV30|TRBJ2-1|TRBD2
CAWSVRVAGGKYNEQFF
>TRBV6-5|TRBJ2-7|TRBD1
CASSYSTGGPYEQYF
>TRBV5-1|TRBJ2-7|TRBD1
CASSLGGQAYEQYF
>TRBV13|TRBJ2-2|.
CASSPTRAGELFF
>TRBV30|TRBJ2-3|.
CAGSVLAGGTDTQYF
>TRBV28|TRBJ1-5|.
CASSLSGRGGNQPQHF
>TRBV5-1|TRBJ1-2|TRBD1
CASAQTGNYGYTF
>TRBV7-9|TRBJ2-7|TRBD1
CASSSDRGRPYEQYF
>TRBV7-2|TRBJ2-7|.
CASSSVRRGFYEQYF
>TRBV19|TRBJ1-1|.
CASSIRFRGDTEAFF
>TRBV6-5|TRBJ2-7|TRBD1
CASRLAGQGDYEQYF
>TRBV7-9|TRBJ1-3|.
CASSLPGTPRVSSGNTIYF
>TRBV29-1|TRBJ2-7|TRBD2
CSVAGRASGRFRNEQYF
>TRBV4-2|TRBJ2-2|TRBD1
CATGGRTGANTGELFF
>TRBV9|TRBJ2-7|.
CASSVGVEPYEQYF
>TRBV5-1|TRBJ1-2|.
CASSFGGARDYGYTF
>TRBV9|TRBJ1-1|TRBD1
CASSVGWDRVLNTEAFF
>TRBV4-3|TRBJ2-6|.
CASSQESEGNGANVLTF
>TRBV5-1|TRBJ1-3|.
CASSLGQVSSGNTIYF
>TRBV5-1|TRBJ1-1|.
CASSVEPNTEAFF
>TRBV6-5|TRBJ2-3|TRBD1
CASSYVGQGSDTQYF
>TRBV6-6|TRBJ2-7|TRBD2
CASSIAGGPYEQYF
>TRBV9|TRBJ2-5|TRBD2
CASSTLAGGPLETQYF
>TRBV6-5|TRBJ2-7|.
CASSYELGQPYEQYF
>TRBV29-1|TRBJ2-7|TRBD1
CSVGRGPYEQYF
>TRBV5-6|TRBJ2-5|TRBD2
CASTLLAGGEETQYF
>TRBV13|TRBJ1-1|TRBD1
CASLNFRDRGSNTEAFF